This T cell receptor (beta chain) was documented in a study of post-analysis software for immune sequencing data. This CDR3 is built from 15 residues. CDR1 and CDR2 from the germline V gene are MNHEY and SMNVEV (reference sequence). Trimming shortened V by 3 bases and J by 8 bases, and 17 bases separated the two germline ends. This clonotype was seen only a few times. Its target is not known. Study-wide points: TRBV5-6, TRBV5-1 and TRBV20-1 were among several TRBV segments more frequent in patients than controls.

Tagging with unique molecular identifiers was a feature of the TCR beta cDNA libraries. TCRdb reprocessed the PCR reads with MiXCR, giving one entry per CDR3 protein. The sample carries hundreds of thousands of distinct CDR3 sequences, around a third recorded once. The receptor comes from a girl aged 5-17 years with multiple sclerosis. The material sequenced was blood. This chain joins TRBV27 and TRBJ2-1; D is perhaps TRBD1 or TRBD2 (6 bases each). CDR3 in amino acids: CASSFKGGGRYEQFF. In DNA form, the CDR3 reads TGTGCCAGCAGTTTCAAGGGGGGCGGTCGGTATGAGCAGTTCTTC.